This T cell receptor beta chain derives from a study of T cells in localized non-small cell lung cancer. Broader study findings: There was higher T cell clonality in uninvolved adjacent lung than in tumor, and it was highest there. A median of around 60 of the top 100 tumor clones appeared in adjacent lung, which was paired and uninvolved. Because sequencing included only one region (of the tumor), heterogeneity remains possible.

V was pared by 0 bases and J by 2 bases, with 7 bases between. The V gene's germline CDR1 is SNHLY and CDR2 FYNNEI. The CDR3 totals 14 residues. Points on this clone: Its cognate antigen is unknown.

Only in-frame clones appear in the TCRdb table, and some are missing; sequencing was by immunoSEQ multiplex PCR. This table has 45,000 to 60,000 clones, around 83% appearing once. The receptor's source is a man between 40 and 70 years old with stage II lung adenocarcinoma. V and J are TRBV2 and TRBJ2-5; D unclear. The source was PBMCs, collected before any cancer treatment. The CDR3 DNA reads TGTGCCAGCAGTGAAGCGGTGACACAAGAGACCCAGTACTTC. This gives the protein CASSEAVTQETQYF. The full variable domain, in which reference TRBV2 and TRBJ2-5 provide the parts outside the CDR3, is EPEVTQTPSHQVTQMGQEVILRCVPISNHLYFYWYRQILGQKVEFLVSFYNNEISEKSEIFDDQFSVERPDGSNFTLKIRSTKLEDSAMYFCASSEAVTQETQYFGPGTRLLVL.